This TCR beta chain stems from a study of T cell repertoires in cytomegalovirus infection. The CDR3 loop spans 12 amino acids. Germline V gene data show CDR1 as SGHVS and CDR2 as FQNEAQ. V dropped 9 bases and J dropped 4 bases, with 11 bases sitting between them. As concerns this clonotype: Its antigen is currently unknown.

MiXCR was run by TCRdb on the reads, yielding one entry per CDR3 protein. This sample yields roughly 70,000 distinct CDR3 sequences, of which 20% to 25% are seen a single time; 55% to 75% belongs to the top ten. The V and J genes are TRBV7-8 and TRBJ2-3; D unclear. This TCR derives from a human donor in good health (CMV status not recorded). Some clones in this sample may be carry-over from other donors' samples. The sample consisted of CD8+ T cells from cultured PBMCs, taken from culture after CMV antigen stimulation. Here the CDR3 DNA reads TGTGCCAGTAGCACCCCTCCAGATACGCAGTATTTT. This sequence encodes CASSTPPDTQYF.